This T cell receptor beta chain was documented in a study of tumor and adjacent non-tumor tissue in lung cancer. Study at large: Patients comprised roughly 12 adenocarcinoma, a couple of squamous cell carcinoma and 1 small cell lung cancer.

No cell sorting was done before RNA was extracted from the tissue. About this clonotype itself: Its cognate antigen is unknown. At one end the junction does not follow the germline gene, possibly because of a read error.

Germline lookup yields CDR1 SGHDN and CDR2 FVKESK. The length of the CDR3 is 15 residues. Notes on the study in general: Significantly higher TCR diversity was found in tumor than normal lung.

A modified ARM-PCR protocol with three rounds of nested PCR amplified TCRbeta. TCRdb independently ran MiXCR on the multiplex PCR reads; one entry per CDR3 protein. The data contain approximately 90,000 distinct CDR3 sequences, approximately 70% of them singletons. The TCR was taken from a man between 60 and 75 years old with non-small cell lung cancer. Material: lung tumor tissue. This sequence joins TRBV14 and TRBJ2-7, with 10 nucleotides matching TRBD1. The CDR3 loop reads CASSGPGQGRHEQYF. The CDR3 DNA sequence: TGTGCAAGCAGCGGACCGGGACAGGGGAGGCACGAGCAGTACTTC.